The TCR beta chain under discussion was sequenced for a study of a mutant IDH1 vaccine in newly diagnosed glioma. Study overall: The therapy given earlier, which was standard therapy, consisted of radiotherapy, temozolomide, or both, and most of the patients received both.

Details on this clone: Its antigen is as yet unknown.

This CDR3 has 13 amino acids. Trimming shortened V by 2 bases and J by 2 bases, and 6 bases separated the two germline ends. The germline gives CDR1 KGHSH, CDR2 LQKENI. Time point defined: week 11, during vaccination. In the vaccine, a single dose held 300 ug of the mutant IDH1 20-mer peptide, along with topical imiquimod. Libraries were prepared by immunoSEQ multiplex PCR; TCRdb keeps only in-frame clonotypes and omits some of them. The sample yields about 66,000 clones, 70% to 85% seen once. The receptor comes from a man under 40 with glioma. The chain employs TRBV18 and TRBJ2-5, with TRBD2 as a possible D gene (5 bases). The sequencing used PBMCs, collected from a glioma patient whose treatment included an IDH1 peptide vaccine. The CDR3 DNA follows: TGTGCCAGCTCACCATCGGGACAAGAGACCCAGTACTTC. Translating gives CASSPSGQETQYF.